This T cell receptor beta chain originates from a study of T-cell reconstitution after alpha-beta-depleted transplantation in children (dated by TCRdb to 2015 to 2016). Regarding the complete study: Using TCR repertoire profiling, the study followed T-cell immune reconstitution in a quantitative way in children after TCRalphabeta/CD19-depleted allogeneic hematopoietic cell transplantation.

What the research found in general, with its limitations: In some patients, the high TCRbeta diversity seen at day 60 was put down to recipient T cells and intrathymic progenitors that had survived conditioning. The frequencies of hyperexpanded clones fell over the following months, and after one year, T-cell counts and TCRbeta diversity were mostly attributed to newly produced T cells. The apparently early alphabetaT-cell count recovery about two months after transplant was reportedly dependent on only several hundred rapidly expanded clones derived from non-depleted graft cells.

The library was made by PCR. The sequencer was an Illumina HiSeq 2500. To normalize quantification of the TCRbeta repertoire, the TCR libraries were built with molecular barcoding that relied on unique molecular identifiers. The raw public data were reprocessed by TCRdb itself: fastp quality trimming at Q25, MiXCR clonotype calling, in-frame beta chains only. Identical CDR3 protein sequences are pooled into one entry, listed with their most common genes and DNA. The sample yields roughly 200,000 distinct CDR3 sequences; roughly 10% were counted once. The ten largest clones add up to 28% of the sample. The sample's treatment or condition label, decoded: allogeneic hematopoietic cell transplantation with graft depleted of TCRalphabeta T cells and CD19 B cells. The transplant recipients were children given TCRalphabeta/CD19-depleted allogeneic hematopoietic cell grafts. CDR1 SGHRS and CDR2 YFSETQ are derived from the germline V gene. At the junction V is shortened by 4 bases and J by 4 bases; bases outside the gene matches: 6. Measured from the cysteine to the phenylalanine, the CDR3 is 14 residues long. The only DNA kept is the CDR3, 42 bases in frame from the first base.

This clonotype appeared many times. This receptor's antigen is unknown. A single base separates this from a much larger clone, so it may be a read error. The TCR sequence derives from a child less than two years old with acute myeloid leukemia, due to receive a stem cell transplant. The receptor chain draws on TRBV5-1 and TRBJ2-5, and TRBD2 matches 8 of the central bases. The source was PBMCs, collected before TCRalphabeta/CD19-depleted stem cell transplant. The CDR3 loop reads CASSPGTSGETQYF. The bases are TGCGCCAGCAGCCCAGGGACTAGTGGAGAGACCCAGTACTTC. When the CDR3 is completed using the reference TRBV5-1 and TRBJ2-5 genes on either side, the full variable domain is KAGVTQTPRYLIKTRGQQVTLSCSPISGHRSVSWYQQTPGQGLQFLFEYFSETQRNKGNFPGRFSGRQFSNSRSEMNVSTLELGDSALYLCASSPGTSGETQYFGPGTRLLVL.